The present entry profiles one T cell receptor beta chain with its context. The target of this receptor is not known. No base quality values were provided; no much bigger clone lies one nucleotide off. All donors were healthy Caucasians. The twin cohort comprised three pairs of female monozygotic twins, all aged about 18 to 30 years. Peripheral blood mononuclear cells were used as the source from which RNA for TCR libraries was isolated. The sample comes from a study of identical twins (dated by TCRdb to 2016 to 2017). Study-wide context: The study deep-sequenced TCR alpha and beta repertoires from monozygotic twins, unrelated adults of various ages and cord blood to test whether fetal clonotypes persist. Replicate twin experiments were performed at different times using different library preparation protocols to rule out contamination.

Between the V and J ends, shortened by 1 base and 2 bases respectively, the junction contains 14 bases. CDR1 and CDR2 (SEHNR, FQNEAQ) derive from the germline V gene (reference sequence). Counted from cysteine to phenylalanine, this CDR3 has 16 amino acids. Only the CDR3 DNA stays, 48 bases, in frame from base 1. On the study overall, not on this receptor specifically: Compared with coincidental sharing between unrelated individuals, out-of-frame TCR alpha sequences shared between twins showed an excess of sequences with low generation probability. In beta out-of-frame sequences, excess twin sharing was weaker, because having fewer shared sequences lowered the signal-to-noise ratio. Out-of-frame TCR alpha sharing in monozygotic twins was systematically underestimated by recombination models, whereas sharing between unrelated individuals was in agreement with the recombination models. Abundant cord blood beta clonotypes carried fewer insertions; young adult naive repertoires showed a weaker similar trend, while memory repertoires showed none. Conclusions relied on cross-sectional statistical analysis, since the same donors could not be followed over many years. Invariant T cells such as MAIT and iNKT could partly confound zero-insertion analyses, although diverse VJ usage argued against such confounding for most clonotypes.

The method was 5' RACE. Sequencing used an Illumina HiSeq 2000. A universal primer binding site was introduced by template switching, and a unique molecular identifier was present in the final cDNA, enabling accurate counting of TCR cDNA molecules. Specific primers in the conserved constant-segment region were used to synthesize first-strand cDNA for the TCR alpha and beta chains. To control for contamination, every cDNA library was double barcoded, receiving both a SMART-Mk sample barcode and Illumina barcodes. TruSeq adapter sequences, together with Illumina sample barcodes, were added in two successive PCR steps. Sequencing of the TCR alpha and beta cDNA libraries was done on the Illumina HiSeq platform using custom primers. Regarding the original processing steps: Unique molecular identifiers were extracted from raw reads with MiGEC, and CDR3 positions were determined with MiXCR. For each individual, recombination models were inferred using an EM algorithm with the repgenHMM and IGoR tools. The analysis of shared clonotypes was done with the tcR package in R, with sharing normalized by the product of cloneset sizes. To study raw recombination free of thymic and clonal selection effects, out-of-frame nonproductive sequences were analyzed. TCRdb handled the public reads itself, with Q25 trimming in fastp and clone calling in MiXCR, and kept productive beta chains. Every distinct CDR3 protein forms one entry, paired with its most common genes and DNA. These V and J calls originate from TCRdb's pipeline instead of the authors' own analysis. This sample holds hundreds of thousands of distinct CDR3 sequences; 9% to 15% were observed only once. Around 1.5% of the sample is taken by the ten largest.

These same records also appear under a second study, on yellow fever vaccine responses in identical twins. As that second paper reports: The authors reported that the T cell response to vaccination in identical twins appeared partly convergent and partly personalized. In identical twins, the study followed T cell clones that responded to the vaccine with precision.

Material for sequencing was PBMCs. Recombination connected TRBV7-9 to TRBJ1-1; perhaps TRBD1 is the D gene, with 5 bases matching. The source of this sequence is a woman under 30 in good health. CDR3 sequence: CASSLVGKGRNTEAFF. In nucleotides, the sequence is TGTGCCAGCAGCTTAGTTGGTAAGGGGAGAAACACTGAAGCTTTCTTT.